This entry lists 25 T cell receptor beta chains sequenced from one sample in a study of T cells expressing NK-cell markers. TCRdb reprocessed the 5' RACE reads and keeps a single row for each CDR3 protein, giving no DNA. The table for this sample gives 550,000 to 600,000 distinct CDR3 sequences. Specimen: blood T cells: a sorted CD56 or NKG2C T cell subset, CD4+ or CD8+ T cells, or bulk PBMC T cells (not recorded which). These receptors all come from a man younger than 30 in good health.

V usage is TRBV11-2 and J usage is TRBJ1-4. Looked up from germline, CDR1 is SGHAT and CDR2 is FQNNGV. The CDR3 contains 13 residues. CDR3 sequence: CASIGDSNEKLFF.

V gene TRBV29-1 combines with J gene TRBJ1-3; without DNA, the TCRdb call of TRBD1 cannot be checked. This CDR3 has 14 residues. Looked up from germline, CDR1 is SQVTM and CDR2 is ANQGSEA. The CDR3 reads CSGGPTGAGNTIYF.

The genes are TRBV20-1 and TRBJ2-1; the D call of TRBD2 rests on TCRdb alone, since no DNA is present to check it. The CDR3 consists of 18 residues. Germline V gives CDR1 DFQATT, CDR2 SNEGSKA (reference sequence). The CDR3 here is CSARDRPVAGVPYNEQFF.

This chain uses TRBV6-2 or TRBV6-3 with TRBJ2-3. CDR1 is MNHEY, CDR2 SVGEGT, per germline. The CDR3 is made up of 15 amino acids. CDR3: CASSRSGFFTDTQYF.

The CDR3 reads CATQRQGVIRETQYF. The chain carries TRBV7-2 and TRBJ2-5; as DNA is missing, the TRBD1 call by TCRdb cannot be tested. Germline V gene data show CDR1 as SGHTA and CDR2 as FQGNSA. The CDR3 length is 15 residues.

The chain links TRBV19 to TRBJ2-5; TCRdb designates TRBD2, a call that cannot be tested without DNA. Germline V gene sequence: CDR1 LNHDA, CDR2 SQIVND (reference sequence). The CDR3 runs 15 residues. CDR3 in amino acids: CASAGLAGGEETQYF. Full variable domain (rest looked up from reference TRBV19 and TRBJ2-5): DGGITQSPKYLFRKEGQNVTLSCEQNLNHDAMYWYRQDPGQGLRLIYYSQIVNDFQKGDIAEGYSVSREKKESFPLTVTSAQKNPTAFYLCASAGLAGGEETQYFGPGTRLLVL.

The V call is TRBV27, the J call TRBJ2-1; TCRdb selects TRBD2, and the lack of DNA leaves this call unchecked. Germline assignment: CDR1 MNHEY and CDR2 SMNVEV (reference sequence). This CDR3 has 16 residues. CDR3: CASSFGGRAGVNEQFF.

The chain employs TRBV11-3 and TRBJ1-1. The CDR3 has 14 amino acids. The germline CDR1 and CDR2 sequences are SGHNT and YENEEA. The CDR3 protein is CASSDSLPNTEAFF.

CDR3 sequence: CASSAGGRDEQYF. The chain combines TRBV5-1 with TRBJ2-7; TCRdb's D call of TRBD2 is untestable without DNA. The CDR3 runs 13 residues. CDR1 and CDR2 from the germline V gene are SGHRS and YFSETQ.

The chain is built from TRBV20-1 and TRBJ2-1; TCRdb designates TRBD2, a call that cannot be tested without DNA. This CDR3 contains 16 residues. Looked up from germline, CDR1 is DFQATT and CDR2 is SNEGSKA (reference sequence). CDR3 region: CSARDVTRAGWNEQFF.

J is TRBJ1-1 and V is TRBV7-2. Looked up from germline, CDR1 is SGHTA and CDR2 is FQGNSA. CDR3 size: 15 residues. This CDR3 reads CASSLAIGPTAIAFF.

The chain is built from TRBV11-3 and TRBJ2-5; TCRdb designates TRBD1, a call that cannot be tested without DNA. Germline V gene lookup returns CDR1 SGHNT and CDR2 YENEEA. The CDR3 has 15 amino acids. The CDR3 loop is CASSKRGGVSETQYF.

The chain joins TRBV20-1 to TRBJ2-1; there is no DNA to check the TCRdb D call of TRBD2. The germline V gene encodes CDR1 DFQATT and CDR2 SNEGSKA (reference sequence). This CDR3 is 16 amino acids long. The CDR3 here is CSAHDPTSGRANEQFF.

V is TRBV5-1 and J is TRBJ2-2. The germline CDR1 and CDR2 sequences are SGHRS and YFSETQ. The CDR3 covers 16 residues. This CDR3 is CASSPTLGARTGELFF.

This chain's CDR3 is CASSPLLGGAETQYF. The V gene is TRBV12-3 or TRBV12-4, the J gene TRBJ2-5; the TCRdb call, TRBD1, lacks DNA for checking. CDR3 length equals 15 residues.

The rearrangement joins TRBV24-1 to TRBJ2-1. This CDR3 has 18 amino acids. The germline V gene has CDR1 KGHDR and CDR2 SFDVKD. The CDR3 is CATSDLGLSEFSYNEQFF.

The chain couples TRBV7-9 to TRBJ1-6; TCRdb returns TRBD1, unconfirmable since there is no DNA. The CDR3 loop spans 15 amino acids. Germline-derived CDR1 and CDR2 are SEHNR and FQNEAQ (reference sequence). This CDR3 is CASSLTGGYNSPLHF.

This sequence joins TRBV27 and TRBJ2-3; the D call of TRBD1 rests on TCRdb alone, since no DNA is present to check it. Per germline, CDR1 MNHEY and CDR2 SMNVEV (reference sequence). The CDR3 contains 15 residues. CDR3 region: CASSLQGHGTDTQYF.

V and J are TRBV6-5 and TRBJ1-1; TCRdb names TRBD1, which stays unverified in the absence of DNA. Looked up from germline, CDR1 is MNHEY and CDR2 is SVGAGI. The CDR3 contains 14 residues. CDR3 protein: CASSYVQGHTEAFF.

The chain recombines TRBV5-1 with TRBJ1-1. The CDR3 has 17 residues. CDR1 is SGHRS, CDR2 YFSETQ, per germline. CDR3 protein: CASSIEASFRVNTEAFF.

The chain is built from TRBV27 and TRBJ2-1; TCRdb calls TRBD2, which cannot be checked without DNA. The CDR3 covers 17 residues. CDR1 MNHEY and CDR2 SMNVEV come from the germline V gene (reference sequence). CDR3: CATIAGGSLSSYNEQFF.

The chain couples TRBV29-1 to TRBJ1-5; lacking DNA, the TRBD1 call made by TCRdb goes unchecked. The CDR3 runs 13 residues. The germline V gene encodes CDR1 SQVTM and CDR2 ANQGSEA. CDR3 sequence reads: CSALSGGNQPQHF.

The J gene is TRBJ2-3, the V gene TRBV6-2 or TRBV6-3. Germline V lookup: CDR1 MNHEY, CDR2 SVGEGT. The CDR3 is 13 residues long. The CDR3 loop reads CASKSQQPDTQYF.

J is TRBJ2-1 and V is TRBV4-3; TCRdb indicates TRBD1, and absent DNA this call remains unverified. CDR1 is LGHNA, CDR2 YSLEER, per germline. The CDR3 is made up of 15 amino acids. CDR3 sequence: CASSQDVPRIYEQFF.

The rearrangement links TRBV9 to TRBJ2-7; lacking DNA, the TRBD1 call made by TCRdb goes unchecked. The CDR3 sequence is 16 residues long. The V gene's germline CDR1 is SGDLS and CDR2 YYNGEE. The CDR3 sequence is CASSPWTGGGISEQYF. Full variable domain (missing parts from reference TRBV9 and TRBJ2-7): DSGVTQTPKHLITATGQRVTLRCSPRSGDLSVYWYQQSLDQGLQFLIQYYNGEERAKGNILERFSAQQFPDLHSELNLSSLELGDSALYFCASSPWTGGGISEQYFGPGTRLTVT.